This T cell receptor (beta chain) originates from a study of long-term antiretroviral therapy in people with HIV. Regarding the study as a whole: Increased diversity was seen after ART, yet it remained lower than in transplant donor controls.

The assay, immunoSEQ v3.0, was run at survey level. The repertoire was sequenced with immunoSEQ multiplex PCR; TCRdb's copy has only in-frame clones and lacks some. The sample comprises about 39,000 clones, approximately 86% of which are singletons, and 3% to 5% rests with the top ten. Of note for this clone: The antigen remains unidentified.

The CDR3 has 15 amino acids. The germline V gene encodes CDR1 MGHRA and CDR2 YSYEKL. Trimming cost V 1 base and J 2 bases, with 12 bases left between them. The TCR was taken from a young woman with HIV. The gene calls are TRBV4-1 and TRBJ2-7, with D hard to call. The material sequenced was unsorted PBMCs, taken just before starting antiretroviral therapy. CDR3 nucleotide sequence: TGCGCCAGCAGCCAAGTTATGCGGAGCCCCTACGAGCAGTACTTC. The encoded protein is CASSQVMRSPYEQYF.